This TCR beta chain was sequenced during a study of regulatory T cells in long-lasting Graves disease. General observations from the study: TCR diversity was lower in persistent Graves' patients than in newly diagnosed ones.

Germline CDR1 is MGHRA and CDR2 is YSYEKL. The CDR3 length is 15 residues. After removal of 2 bases from V and 4 bases from J, the junction contained 6 bases not matched to a gene. Time point denoted: newly diagnosed GD, antithyroid drugs for less than 3 months. The TCR library was made from RNA extracted from PBMCs. Clinicians diagnosed Graves' disease using American Thyroid Association guidelines. To note about this clonotype: What it recognizes is unknown.

Construction of the TCR beta libraries employed iRepertoire HTBI primers in conjunction with Arm-PCR of CDR3 regions. TCRdb re-analysed the multiplex PCR reads in MiXCR, keeping a single row per CDR3 protein. The sample holds around 250,000 distinct CDR3 sequences, about 16% seen once. This clonotype originated in a female donor with Graves disease. V and J are TRBV4-1 and TRBJ2-7; TRBD2 matches 9 bases. Sequencing used peripheral blood mononuclear cells (PBMCs), obtained at new diagnosis, from a patient treated with antithyroid drugs. CDR3 in DNA: TGCGCCAGCAGCCAAACGCGGGAGGGCCTTTACGAGCAGTACTTC. Translating gives CASSQTREGLYEQYF.